What follows are 27 T cell receptor beta chains derived from one specimen sequenced in a study of beta chain features in type 1 diabetes. Reverse transcribing all isolated RNA meant expressed TCRB transcripts were sequenced. Some clones are missing from TCRdb's copy, which holds only in-frame ones; the method was immunoSEQ multiplex PCR. The repertoire consists of 130,000 or so clones, with roughly 10% occurring once and the leading ten covering 0.55% to 0.75%. The specimen was central memory CD4+ T cells from blood. Receptor source: a woman aged 40 to 55 in good health.

This clone was detected only a few times. CDR3 nucleotides: TGTGCCAGCAGTGGGAGGGAAGACGGATACACCGGGGAGCTGTTTTTT. This sequence encodes CASSGREDGYTGELFF. The chain employs TRBV25-1 and TRBJ2-2; possible D gene TRBD2, 6 bases. V shed 4 bases and J shed 3 bases, with 15 bases lying between them. This CDR3 contains 16 residues. Per germline, CDR1 MGHDK and CDR2 SYGVNS.

This chain joins TRBV27 and TRBJ2-5; the D gene is possibly TRBD2 (5 bases). CDR3 length equals 14 residues. CDR1 and CDR2 from the germline V gene are MNHEY and SMNVEV (reference sequence). Trimming left V 5 bases short and J 1 base short, with 11 bases between. CDR3 in amino acids: CASSRGLAQETQYF. CDR3 nucleotide sequence: TGTGCCAGCAGTCGTGGACTGGCCCAAGAGACCCAGTACTTC.

In this sample, this clone turned up a few times. This chain links TRBV7-9 with TRBJ2-3; D not certain. The CDR3 contains 15 residues. Germline CDR1 reads SEHNR; CDR2 reads FQNEAQ (reference sequence). V lost 3 bases, J lost 0 bases, and 10 bases lay in between. The CDR3 loop reads CASSLWQSSTDTQYF. CDR3 coding DNA: TGTGCCAGCAGCTTGTGGCAGTCTAGCACAGATACGCAGTATTTT.

This chain uses TRBV2 with TRBJ1-6; D might be TRBD1 (6 bases). The germline V and J ends were trimmed by 4 bases and 5 bases, with 6 bases remaining between them. Germline values: CDR1 SNHLY, CDR2 FYNNEI. The length of the CDR3 is 13 residues. The CDR3 nucleotides are TGTGCCAGCAGTGCAGGGGATAATTCACCCCTCCACTTT. It codes for CASSAGDNSPLHF. The entire variable domain, with the rest obtained from reference TRBV2 and TRBJ1-6, is as follows: EPEVTQTPSHQVTQMGQEVILRCVPISNHLYFYWYRQILGQKVEFLVSFYNNEISEKSEIFDDQFSVERPDGSNFTLKIRSTKLEDSAMYFCASSAGDNSPLHFGNGTRLTVT.

This chain joins TRBV5-4 and TRBJ2-7, with 9 bases matching TRBD1. The length of the CDR3 is 13 residues. CDR1 SGHNT and CDR2 YYREEE come from the germline V gene (reference sequence). V dropped 3 bases and J dropped 6; count of bases not matched to a gene: 4. CDR3 sequence reads: CASSSDRGGEQYF. DNA for the CDR3: TGTGCCAGCAGCTCAGACAGGGGGGGCGAGCAGTACTTC.

The rearrangement uses TRBV5-4 and TRBJ2-3, with a weak D call TRBD2 (7 bases). The CDR3 totals 13 residues. Trimming shortened V by 4 bases and J by 4 bases, and 10 bases separated the two germline ends. Germline V gene lookup returns CDR1 SGHNT and CDR2 YYREEE (reference sequence). This CDR3 is CASSPGGADTQYF. CDR3 nucleotides: TGTGCCAGCAGCCCGGGGGGCGCAGATACGCAGTATTTT.

In its sample, this clone was seen many times. V usage is TRBV7-9 and J usage is TRBJ1-5; D gene unclear. CDR1 is SEHNR, CDR2 FQNEAQ, per germline (reference sequence). V lost 1 base and J 5 bases, leaving 6 bases between the germline ends. This CDR3 is built from 13 residues. For the CDR3, the DNA is TGTGCCAGCAGCTTAGGGAGTGATCAGCCCCAGCATTTT. Residues: CASSLGSDQPQHF.

V is TRBV4-1 and J is TRBJ2-5; perhaps TRBD1 as D (5 bases). Germline CDR1 MGHRA, CDR2 YSYEKL. V was cut by 4 bases and J by 2 bases, with 8 bases left in between. The CDR3 sequence is 13 residues long. The DNA for the CDR3 is TGCGCCAGCAGCCGGGGCCCTCAAGAGACCCAGTACTTC. Residues: CASSRGPQETQYF.

Only a few counts were recorded for this clone. The chain recombines TRBV19 with TRBJ2-5, with a possible D match to TRBD2 (5 bases). Germline V lookup: CDR1 LNHDA, CDR2 SQIVND (reference sequence). This CDR3 is 13 amino acids long. The ends were cut back, 7 bases at V and 5 bases at J, with 14 bases in the middle. This CDR3 reads CASMDLALETQYF. The CDR3 nucleotides are TGTGCCAGTATGGATCTAGCTCTGGAGACCCAGTACTTC.

The CDR3 coding sequence is TGTGCCAGCAGAGCCGGTAGGGGCTACGAGCAGTACTTC. This encodes CASRAGRGYEQYF. This chain joins TRBV5-4 and TRBJ2-7; perhaps TRBD1 as D (5 bases). The CDR3 is made up of 13 amino acids. Germline CDR1 reads SGHNT; CDR2 reads YYREEE (reference sequence). Trimming stripped 5 bases from V and 3 bases from J, with 12 bases between.

This clone was seen a handful of times. The junction and the germline gene differ at one end; a read error may be behind it. Other nucleotide sequences from this sample produce the same CDR3. This rearrangement joins TRBV4-1 to TRBJ1-2, with 8 positions matching TRBD1. The CDR3 loop spans 14 amino acids. Germline V lookup: CDR1 MGHRA, CDR2 YSYEKL. The CDR3 sequence: CASSQDRGNYGYTF. CDR3 DNA sequence: TGCGCCAGCAGTCAAGACAGGGGAAACTATGGCTACACCTTC.

This clone has more than one count but fewer than ten. The chain employs TRBV11-3 and TRBJ2-5; D remains unclear. V dropped 2 bases and J dropped 2 bases, with 6 bases sitting between them. Germline V gives CDR1 SGHNT, CDR2 YENEEA. There are 13 residues in the CDR3. CDR3 in amino acids: CASSLQAQETQYF. The CDR3 nucleotides are TGTGCCAGCAGCTTACAGGCTCAAGAGACCCAGTACTTC.

This clone was observed many times. The V and J genes are TRBV4-3 and TRBJ1-4; D possibly corresponds to TRBD1 (6 bases). V lost 0 bases and J lost 8, with 13 bases in between. Looked up from germline, CDR1 is LGHNA and CDR2 is YSLEER. The CDR3 totals 15 residues. The CDR3 loop reads CASSQDTGTGEKLFF. CDR3 sequence (DNA): TGCGCCAGCAGCCAAGATACAGGGACCGGAGAAAAACTGTTTTTT.

On this clone itself: The sample carries other DNA sequences with the same CDR3. The J gene is TRBJ1-2, the V gene TRBV7-2; 8 bases are shared with TRBD1. The germline V gene encodes CDR1 SGHTA and CDR2 FQGNSA. The CDR3 sequence is 13 residues long. V shed 1 base and J 5 bases; nucleotides not matched to a gene: 0. Here the CDR3 DNA reads TGTGCCAGCAGCTTAGACAGGGGGTATGGCTACACCTTC. It specifies CASSLDRGYGYTF. Full variable domain (outside the CDR3, taken from reference TRBV7-2 and TRBJ1-2): GAGVSQSPSNKVTEKGKDVELRCDPISGHTALYWYRQSLGQGLEFLIYFQGNSAPDKSGLPSDRFSAERTGGSVSTLTIQRTQQEDSAVYLCASSLDRGYGYTFGSGTRLTVV.

This clone has a handful of counts. The rearrangement uses TRBV9 and TRBJ2-1; possibly TRBD2 for D (6 bases). The CDR3 is made up of 17 amino acids. Germline V gene data show CDR1 as SGDLS and CDR2 as YYNGEE. V was pared by 0 bases and J by 7 bases, with 20 bases between. The CDR3, as DNA: TGTGCCAGCAGCGTAGGCGGAGGGACCTACCCACCGAATGAGCAGTTCTTC. This translates into CASSVGGGTYPPNEQFF.

The chain employs TRBV7-2 and TRBJ2-1; possibly TRBD2 for D (6 bases). Germline loops: CDR1 SGHTA, CDR2 FQGNSA. V lost 1 base, J lost 0 bases, and 16 bases lay in between. This CDR3 region has 18 residues. The CDR3, as DNA: TGTGCCAGCAGCTTAGTTAGCGGCAGTAAGAGCTCCTACAATGAGCAGTTCTTC. Translating gives CASSLVSGSKSSYNEQFF.

This clone was seen a handful of times. V usage is TRBV7-8 and J usage is TRBJ2-5; tentatively, D is TRBD2 (6 bases). CDR3 length: 13 residues. The germline V gene has CDR1 SGHVS and CDR2 FQNEAQ. V was shortened by 2 bases and J by 4 bases, with 8 bases between the two germline ends. In nucleotides, the CDR3 is TGTGCCAGCAGCTTAAGGAGGGGAGAGACCCAGTACTTC. This translates into CASSLRRGETQYF.

V usage is TRBV5-5 and J usage is TRBJ2-4; a weak D match, TRBD1 (7 bases). The CDR3 has 15 residues. Germline V CDR1 and CDR2: SGHKS, YYEKEE (reference sequence). The V end lost 0 bases, the J end lost 8 bases, and 15 bases lay between the germline ends. The CDR3 loop reads CASSLAEGADYIQYF. The CDR3 region has the DNA TGTGCCAGCAGCTTGGCGGAGGGGGCTGATTACATTCAGTACTTC.

Turning to this clone: Other DNA sequences in the sample encode the same CDR3. This sequence joins TRBV15 and TRBJ1-4, with TRBD1 matching over 8 bases. CDR3 length equals 14 residues. Germline V gene lookup returns CDR1 LNHNV and CDR2 YYDKDF (reference sequence). The V segment lost 0 bases and the J segment 8 bases; nucleotides outside the gene matches: 2. The CDR3 here is CATSRDRGQEKLFF. The CDR3 bases are TGTGCCACCAGCAGAGACAGGGGGCAGGAAAAACTGTTTTTT.

This chain uses TRBV5-1 with TRBJ2-3; TRBD2 matches at 8 bases. The CDR3 covers 16 residues. The germline gives CDR1 SGHRS, CDR2 YFSETQ. Trimming removed 0 bases from V and 1 base from J; junction bases left unmatched: 4. The CDR3, as DNA: TGCGCCAGCAGCTTGGATCTGACTAGCGGCACAGATACGCAGTATTTT. As protein: CASSLDLTSGTDTQYF.

This clone showed up just a few times. This chain connects TRBV9 to TRBJ1-2; a weak D match, TRBD1 (5 bases). CDR3 size: 14 residues. Trimming shortened V by 0 bases and J by 8 bases, and 14 bases separated the two germline ends. Per germline, CDR1 SGDLS and CDR2 YYNGEE. DNA for the CDR3: TGTGCCAGCAGCGTAGCCTTACAGGCGGGGGGCTACACCTTC. This translates into CASSVALQAGGYTF.

The chain employs TRBV11-2 and TRBJ2-1; 7 bases fit TRBD1. CDR1 and CDR2 from the germline V gene are SGHAT and FQNNGV. J was trimmed by 5 bases and V by 11 bases; bases with no gene match: 9. This CDR3 spans 13 amino acids. This CDR3 reads CASATGFDNEQFF. CDR3 nucleotides: TGTGCCTCAGCGACAGGGTTTGACAATGAGCAGTTCTTC.

This clone occurred a few times. The rearrangement links TRBV9 to TRBJ2-5, with TRBD2 matching 13 bases. The V segment lost 0 bases and the J segment 5 bases; nucleotides outside the gene matches: 10. This CDR3 has 18 amino acids. CDR1 is SGDLS, CDR2 YYNGEE, per germline. The CDR3 region is CASSVGLGTSGVGETQYF. In nucleotides, the CDR3 is TGTGCCAGCAGCGTAGGTCTAGGGACTAGCGGGGTGGGGGAGACCCAGTACTTC.

J is TRBJ2-3 and V is TRBV4-3; 8 nucleotides agree with TRBD1. Looked up from germline, CDR1 is LGHNA and CDR2 is YSLEER. The CDR3 loop spans 16 amino acids. V lost 1 base, J lost 4 bases, and 7 bases stayed unmatched. The CDR3 DNA reads as TGCGCCAGCAGCCAAGGGAACAGGGGGATCCCAGATACGCAGTATTTT. Its translation: CASSQGNRGIPDTQYF.

This chain links TRBV5-6 with TRBJ1-2, with 11 bases identical to TRBD1. This CDR3 has 16 amino acids. The germline CDR1 and CDR2 sequences are SGHDT and YYEEEE. After removal of 3 bases from V and 8 bases from J, the junction contained 12 bases not matched to a gene. CDR3 sequence (DNA): TGTGCCAGCAGCTCCTACGACCGGACAGGGGGCGTGGGCTACACCTTC. It codes for CASSSYDRTGGVGYTF.

This clone showed up many times. The gene calls are TRBV5-1 and TRBJ1-1; 7 positions agree with TRBD1. CDR1 is SGHRS and CDR2 is YFSETQ in the germline V gene. V dropped 4 bases and J dropped 4; count of bases not matched to a gene: 10. The CDR3 runs to 15 residues. This chain's CDR3 is CASSAEFRGSTEAFF. The CDR3 region has the DNA TGCGCCAGCAGCGCCGAATTCAGGGGGAGCACTGAAGCTTTCTTT.

There are a few counts of this clone. The rearrangement uses TRBV28 and TRBJ2-7; possible D gene TRBD2, 7 bases. CDR3 size: 15 residues. CDR1 is MDHEN, CDR2 SYDVKM, per germline. Trimming took off 3 bases at V and 4 bases at J, with 16 bases between the two ends. CDR3 sequence reads: CASSFGGGAGYEQYF. As DNA, the CDR3 is TGTGCCAGCAGTTTCGGAGGGGGGGCCGGGTACGAGCAGTACTTC. The whole variable domain, filled in from reference TRBV28 and TRBJ2-7, reads DVKVTQSSRYLVKRTGEKVFLECVQDMDHENMFWYRQDPGLGLRLIYFSYDVKMKEKGDIPEGYSVSREKKERFSLILESASTNQTSMYLCASSFGGGAGYEQYFGPGTRLTVT.